Presented here are 24 T cell receptor beta chains from one specimen sequenced in a study of graft-versus-host responses after intestinal transplantation. The table came from immunoSEQ multiplex PCR; TCRdb's copy has only in-frame clones and leaves some out. In the table there are about 110,000 clones, around 93% of which are singletons. No cognate antigen is known for these TCRs. Sequencing was performed on unstimulated CD8+ T cells sorted from spleen or lymph node cells, taken before intestinal transplant. These receptors came from a human donor who received an intestinal transplant.

This clone was found a few times. The same CDR3 arises from other DNA sequences in this sample as well. The chain employs TRBV10-3 and TRBJ1-5; no firm D call. Germline CDR1 is ENHRY and CDR2 is SYGVKD. The length of the CDR3 is 14 residues. Trimming stripped 0 bases from V and 2 bases from J, with 5 bases between. The CDR3 region is CAISESGGNQPQHF. The CDR3, as DNA: TGTGCCATCAGTGAGTCGGGAGGCAATCAGCCCCAGCATTTT.

V usage is TRBV7-9 and J usage is TRBJ1-2, with a possible D match to TRBD1 (5 bases). Trimming left V 1 base short and J 4 bases short, with 13 bases between. Germline CDR1 is SEHNR and CDR2 is FQNEAQ (reference sequence). The CDR3 runs 15 residues. DNA for the CDR3: TGTGCCAGCAGCTTAGGGGGGATCGGGGGCTATGGCTACACCTTC. This encodes CASSLGGIGGYGYTF.

V gene TRBV11-2 combines with J gene TRBJ2-7; perhaps TRBD1 as D (5 bases). This CDR3 comprises 12 residues. Germline CDR1 is SGHAT and CDR2 is FQNNGV. V dropped 5 bases and J dropped 12 bases, with 17 bases sitting between them. CDR3 protein: CASSPKGSRGYF. In DNA, the CDR3 is TGTGCCAGCAGCCCGAAGGGGTCCAGAGGGTACTTC.

This clone was seen a handful of times. The CDR3 DNA reads TGTGCCATCAGTGATAGCTCCTTCCGCGGGGAGCTGTTTTTT. It is translated as CAISDSSFRGELFF. The rearrangement uses TRBV10-3 and TRBJ2-2; no definite D call. The CDR3 totals 14 residues. Germline CDR1 ENHRY, CDR2 SYGVKD. V was pared by 3 bases and J by 7 bases, with 12 bases between.

The chain links TRBV28 to TRBJ2-3; possibly TRBD1 or TRBD2 for D (5 bases each). V lost 9 bases to trimming and J lost 5 bases, with 15 bases between them. Germline V lookup: CDR1 MDHEN, CDR2 SYDVKM. The CDR3 spans 13 residues. The CDR3 DNA reads as TGTGCCAGTTGGGGCCTGAGGGGAGATACGCAGTATTTT. Translation gives CASWGLRGDTQYF.

This chain connects TRBV28 to TRBJ2-7; 7 bases line up with TRBD2. The CDR3 runs to 15 residues. The germline V gene has CDR1 MDHEN and CDR2 SYDVKM. The trim removed 3 bases at V and 0 bases at J, leaving 5 bases unmatched. As DNA, the CDR3 is TGTGCCAGCAGTTTTTCAGCGGGGCTCTCCTACGAGCAGTACTTC. It is translated as CASSFSAGLSYEQYF.

The rearrangement links TRBV27 to TRBJ2-2; tentative D call: TRBD1 (5 bases). CDR1 is MNHEY and CDR2 is SMNVEV in the germline V gene (reference sequence). V dropped 5 bases and J dropped 3 bases, with 10 bases sitting between them. The CDR3 is made up of 14 amino acids. The CDR3 DNA reads as TGTGCCAGCAGTCCAGGGCCATACACCGGGGAGCTGTTTTTT. Its translation is CASSPGPYTGELFF.

The genes are TRBV7-8 and TRBJ2-3, with TRBD2 identical over 8 bases. Per the germline V gene, CDR1 is SGHVS and CDR2 is FQNEAQ. The CDR3 is 16 residues long. With V trimmed by 5 bases and J by 1 base, 8 bases remained unmatched. The DNA for the CDR3 is TGTGCCAGCAGCCCCGTGCGGGAGGCCCGCACAGATACGCAGTATTTT. Amino acid sequence: CASSPVREARTDTQYF.

The rearrangement uses TRBV6-5 and TRBJ1-1; D call uncertain. The CDR3 extends over 14 amino acids. Trimming took 5 bases from V and 2 from J, leaving 12 bases between them. CDR1 MNHEY and CDR2 SVGAGI come from the germline V gene. The CDR3, as DNA: TGTGCCAGCAGTCTCGTTGGGTTAAACACTGAAGCTTTCTTT. It translates to CASSLVGLNTEAFF.

This clone showed up just once. The chain links TRBV7-6 to TRBJ1-2, with 7 bases identical to TRBD1. This CDR3 region has 14 residues. The germline gives CDR1 SGHVS, CDR2 FNYEAQ. V lost 2 bases to trimming and J lost 8 bases; unmatched junction nucleotides: 8. The CDR3 is CASSLTFRGDGYTF. In DNA form, the CDR3 reads TGTGCCAGCAGCTTAACCTTCAGGGGGGACGGCTACACCTTC.

The chain is built from TRBV5-1 and TRBJ2-1; 11 nucleotides match TRBD1. With V trimmed by 6 bases and J by 6 bases, 8 bases remained unmatched. The germline gives CDR1 SGHRS, CDR2 YFSETQ. The CDR3 extends over 15 amino acids. The CDR3 is CASKVSGQGVNEQFF. CDR3 coding DNA: TGCGCCAGCAAGGTCTCGGGACAGGGGGTCAATGAGCAGTTCTTC. Filled out from reference TRBV5-1 and TRBJ2-1, the complete variable domain reads KAGVTQTPRYLIKTRGQQVTLSCSPISGHRSVSWYQQTPGQGLQFLFEYFSETQRNKGNFPGRFSGRQFSNSRSEMNVSTLELGDSALYLCASKVSGQGVNEQFFGPGTRLTVL.

The gene calls are TRBV6-1 and TRBJ2-1, with D perhaps being TRBD1 or TRBD2 (5 bases each). V was pared by 5 bases and J by 7 bases, with 18 bases between. CDR3 length equals 15 residues. Germline V gene lookup returns CDR1 MNHNS and CDR2 SASEGT. The CDR3 DNA is TGTGCCAGCAGTTTACTACCGGGACCGATTAATGAGCAGTTCTTC. This encodes CASSLLPGPINEQFF.

The chain recombines TRBV11-2 with TRBJ2-1, with 10 positions matching TRBD2. The V gene end was trimmed by 4 bases and the J gene end by 9 bases; junction bases not matched to a gene: 15. Per germline, CDR1 SGHAT and CDR2 FQNNGV. The CDR3 has 17 amino acids. Here the CDR3 reads CASSWNLAGGLGAEQFF. CDR3 nucleotide sequence: TGTGCCAGCAGCTGGAATTTAGCGGGGGGTCTGGGGGCTGAGCAGTTCTTC.

The rearrangement joins TRBV27 to TRBJ1-2, with 7 bases lining up with TRBD1. The CDR3 is made up of 12 amino acids. V trimming: 6 bases; J trimming: 6 bases; junction bases outside the gene matches: 4. Germline CDR1 is MNHEY and CDR2 is SMNVEV (reference sequence). The CDR3 sequence is CASRGTVDGYTF. The CDR3 coding sequence is TGTGCCAGCAGGGGGACAGTTGATGGCTACACCTTC.

The chain combines TRBV10-1 with TRBJ2-1; no reliable D call. Deletions cut 1 base from V and 8 bases from J, with 3 bases between. CDR3 length: 11 residues. Germline CDR1 and CDR2: WNHNN and SYGVQD (reference sequence). The CDR3, as DNA: TGCGCCAGCAGTGAGTTGGATGAGCAGTTCTTC. It codes for CASSELDEQFF.

The CDR3 reads CASSQTGTGPTEAFF. The CDR3 nucleotides are TGTGCCAGCAGCCAAACCGGGACAGGGCCCACTGAAGCTTTCTTT. The chain combines TRBV4-2 with TRBJ1-1; 9 bases agree with TRBD1. J was trimmed by 4 bases and V by 2 bases; bases with no gene match: 5. CDR3 length: 15 residues. Germline loops: CDR1 LGHNA, CDR2 YNFKEQ.

The V call is TRBV9, the J call TRBJ2-7; 11 nucleotides line up with TRBD1. The germline gives CDR1 SGDLS, CDR2 YYNGEE. The V and J ends lost 3 bases and 2 bases, in that order; junction bases with no gene match: 4. The CDR3 runs 15 residues. The CDR3 nucleotides read TGTGCCAGCAGCGCGGGGACAGGGGGAACCTACGAGCAGTACTTC. It specifies CASSAGTGGTYEQYF. The variable domain in full, with the rest retrieved from reference TRBV9 and TRBJ2-7, is DSGVTQTPKHLITATGQRVTLRCSPRSGDLSVYWYQQSLDQGLQFLIQYYNGEERAKGNILERFSAQQFPDLHSELNLSSLELGDSALYFCASSAGTGGTYEQYFGPGTRLTVT.

The chain is built from TRBV9 and TRBJ2-2; unclear D gene. From germline, CDR1 is SGDLS and CDR2 YYNGEE. V lost 3 bases, J lost 4 bases, and 7 bases lay in between. This CDR3 has 13 amino acids. CDR3 bases: TGTGCCAGCAGCGGACCGGGCACCGGGGAGCTGTTTTTT. Translation: CASSGPGTGELFF.

The chain joins TRBV28 to TRBJ2-7; possibly TRBD2 for D (5 bases). This CDR3 has 13 amino acids. Germline values: CDR1 MDHEN, CDR2 SYDVKM. The germline V and J ends were trimmed by 2 bases and 0 bases, with 5 bases remaining between them. Here the CDR3 reads CASSLRDSYEQYF. The CDR3 nucleotides are TGTGCCAGCAGTTTACGGGACTCCTACGAGCAGTACTTC.

The chain combines TRBV9 with TRBJ2-1, with a tentative D call TRBD1 (5 bases). Looked up from germline, CDR1 is SGDLS and CDR2 is YYNGEE. The CDR3 totals 11 residues. V was shortened by 4 bases and J by 7 bases, with 6 bases between the two germline ends. The CDR3 reads CASSPGNEQFF. DNA for the CDR3: TGTGCCAGCAGCCCAGGGAATGAGCAGTTCTTC. Based on the CDR3 plus reference TRBV9 and TRBJ2-1, the full variable domain is DSGVTQTPKHLITATGQRVTLRCSPRSGDLSVYWYQQSLDQGLQFLIQYYNGEERAKGNILERFSAQQFPDLHSELNLSSLELGDSALYFCASSPGNEQFFGPGTRLTVL.

A remark on this clone: The junction shows a germline mismatch at one end, possibly a read error. The chain joins TRBV7-7 to TRBJ2-5, with 12 bases matching TRBD2. The CDR3 totals 16 residues. Germline loops: CDR1 SSHAT, CDR2 FNYEAQ (reference sequence). For the CDR3, the DNA is TGTGCTAGCAGCTTAGAACTAGCGGGGGGCCAAGAGACCCAGTACTTC. Translating it yields CASSLELAGGQETQYF.

The genes are TRBV5-1 and TRBJ1-1, with D perhaps TRBD1 (6 bases). Per the germline V gene, CDR1 is SGHRS and CDR2 is YFSETQ. V lost 4 bases and J 10 bases, leaving 23 bases between the germline ends. This CDR3 is 15 amino acids long. The CDR3 region has the DNA TGCGCCAGCAGCCCCCGGCGCCTGGGGGAGGGGGGAGCTTTCTTT. The encoded protein is CASSPRRLGEGGAFF. The whole variable domain, filled in from reference TRBV5-1 and TRBJ1-1, reads KAGVTQTPRYLIKTRGQQVTLSCSPISGHRSVSWYQQTPGQGLQFLFEYFSETQRNKGNFPGRFSGRQFSNSRSEMNVSTLELGDSALYLCASSPRRLGEGGAFFGQGTRLTVV.

This chain links TRBV5-8 with TRBJ2-2; D gene uncertain. From germline, CDR1 is SGHTS and CDR2 YDEGEE. Deletions cut 10 bases from V and 3 bases from J, with 10 bases between. CDR3 length equals 12 residues. DNA for the CDR3: TGTGCCCCCGACCGGGACACCGGGGAGCTGTTTTTT. Encoded protein: CAPDRDTGELFF. The entire variable domain, with the rest obtained from reference TRBV5-8 and TRBJ2-2, is as follows: EAGVTQSPTHLIKTRGQQATLRCSPISGHTSVYWYQQALGLGLQFLLWYDEGEERNRGNFPPRFSGRQFPNYSSELNVNALELEDSALYLCAPDRDTGELFFGEGSRLTVL.

The chain joins TRBV2 to TRBJ2-7, with D perhaps matching TRBD1 (5 bases). CDR1 is SNHLY and CDR2 is FYNNEI in the germline V gene. Between the trimmed V and J ends, which lost 8 bases and 6 bases, there was a span of 17 bases. The CDR3 runs to 13 residues. The CDR3 region is CASVDKGSGEQYF. In DNA, the CDR3 is TGTGCCAGCGTTGACAAGGGGTCGGGCGAGCAGTACTTC.